Below are 23 T cell receptor beta chains sequenced from a single sample in a study of T-cell memory formation after mild COVID-19. One entry per CDR3 protein, called by TCRdb with MiXCR from the 5' RACE reads. The sample contains around 320,000 distinct CDR3 sequences, more than 13% of which appear only once. The source material was PBMCs or a T cell subset sorted from them (not recorded which). The receptor set was obtained from a man between 18 and 29 years old who had mild COVID-19 (a few samples of this study predate the infection). Cell type and time point are not known.

This clonotype was observed a handful of times. The genes are TRBV20-1 and TRBJ2-1; TRBD1 might be the D (6 bases). Per the germline V gene, CDR1 is DFQATT and CDR2 is SNEGSKA (reference sequence). The CDR3 is made up of 11 amino acids. Trimming took 6 bases from V and 5 from J, leaving 8 bases between them. The DNA for the CDR3 is TGCAGTGCGGGACAAAACAATGAGCAGTTCTTC. The encoded protein is CSAGQNNEQFF.

The chain uses TRBV12-3 or TRBV12-4 and TRBJ2-7; no reliable D call. Trimming took 0 bases from V and 2 from J, leaving 11 bases between them. The CDR3 sequence is 15 residues long. This CDR3 is CASSLAWGNAYEQYV. In DNA form, the CDR3 reads TGTGCCAGCAGTTTAGCGTGGGGAAACGCCTACGAGCAGTACGTC.

This chain connects TRBV4-1 to TRBJ1-4, with D possibly being TRBD1 (6 bases). Between the trimmed V and J ends, which lost 1 base and 8 bases, there was a span of 20 bases. Germline V gene sequence: CDR1 MGHRA, CDR2 YSYEKL. CDR3 size: 17 residues. CDR3 region: CASSQALPGTTREKLFF. DNA for the CDR3: TGCGCCAGCAGCCAAGCACTACCGGGGACAACCCGCGAAAAACTGTTTTTT.

This clonotype was recorded a few times. The chain carries TRBV19 and TRBJ1-1; D not certain. The germline V gene has CDR1 LNHDA and CDR2 SQIVND (reference sequence). The CDR3 runs 11 residues. Deletions cut 7 bases from V and 11 bases from J, with 14 bases between. The DNA of the CDR3 is TGTGCCAGTAACACCGGTGTCGTCGCTTTCTTT. This translates into CASNTGVVAFF.

This clonotype was seen only a few times. The gene calls are TRBV5-6 and TRBJ2-5; TRBD1 is a possible D gene (5 bases). The CDR3 consists of 13 residues. CDR1 is SGHDT, CDR2 YYEEEE, per germline. Trimming removed 5 bases at V and 0 bases at J, with 8 bases between. The CDR3 DNA is TGTGCCAGCAGGACAGCGTACCAAGAGACCCAGTACTTC. Amino acids: CASRTAYQETQYF.

In its sample, this clonotype was seen a few times. The chain combines TRBV29-1 with TRBJ1-1; possibly TRBD1 for D (5 bases). CDR3 size: 15 residues. The V end lost 3 bases, the J end lost 4 bases, and 18 bases lay between the germline ends. The germline V gene has CDR1 SQVTM and CDR2 ANQGSEA. CDR3 sequence reads: CSVDGGTVGSTEAFF. CDR3 in DNA: TGCAGCGTTGACGGTGGGACGGTCGGCAGCACTGAAGCTTTCTTT.

V usage is TRBV7-2 and J usage is TRBJ2-5, with D unclear. V was shortened by 5 bases and J by 1 base, with 17 bases between the two germline ends. Germline V gene sequence: CDR1 SGHTA, CDR2 FQGNSA. The CDR3 is 16 amino acids. The CDR3 DNA sequence: TGTGCCAGCAGCCCGCGACCTGCACTTTTCCAAGAGACCCAGTACTTC. It yields the protein CASSPRPALFQETQYF.

The V call is TRBV9, the J call TRBJ2-5, with 15 bases lining up with TRBD2. V dropped 4 bases and J dropped 0; count of bases not matched to a gene: 4. CDR3 length equals 17 residues. Per germline, CDR1 SGDLS and CDR2 YYNGEE. CDR3: CASSPGLAGGNQETQYF. The CDR3 nucleotides read TGTGCCAGCAGCCCGGGACTAGCGGGGGGCAACCAAGAGACCCAGTACTTC.

This chain connects TRBV6-6 to TRBJ1-2; D uncertain. CDR3 size: 12 residues. Germline CDR1 is MNHNY and CDR2 is SVGAGI (reference sequence). Written as DNA, the CDR3 is TGTGCATTGCGGGCAGGCTCGTATGGCTACACCTTC. This sequence encodes CALRAGSYGYTF.

This clonotype has a count of ten or more. CDR3 DNA sequence: TGTGCCAGCAGCCCTACTAGCGGGGGGCCTCAAGAGACCCAGTACTTC. Amino acids: CASSPTSGGPQETQYF. This chain connects TRBV6-5 to TRBJ2-5; 12 bases are shared with TRBD2. Germline CDR1 is MNHEY and CDR2 is SVGAGI. Trimming cost V 6 bases and J 2 bases; bases outside gene matches: 7. This CDR3 has 16 residues.

The CDR3 is CASSWGLDTQYF. CDR3 sequence (DNA): TGTGCCAGCAGTTGGGGGCTGGATACGCAGTATTTT. The V and J genes are TRBV7-8 and TRBJ2-3; possible D gene TRBD1, 6 bases. The V end was cut by 6 bases, the J end by 6 bases, with 10 bases between. Germline lookup yields CDR1 SGHVS and CDR2 FQNEAQ. CDR3 length: 12 residues.

A few counts support this clonotype. The V and J genes are TRBV5-6 and TRBJ2-1; 10 bases align to TRBD2. V lost 0 bases and J lost 2; bases outside the gene matches: 2. Germline V lookup: CDR1 SGHDT, CDR2 YYEEEE. CDR3 length: 16 amino acids. The CDR3, as DNA: TGTGCCAGCAGCTTGGTCCTAGCGGGGGCCTACAATGAGCAGTTCTTC. Protein product: CASSLVLAGAYNEQFF.

This clonotype turned up a few times. The chain is built from TRBV6-1 and TRBJ1-2, with TRBD1 matching 8 bases. The V gene end was trimmed by 6 bases and the J gene end by 3 bases; junction bases not matched to a gene: 3. The V gene's germline CDR1 is MNHNS and CDR2 SASEGT. The CDR3 consists of 13 residues. This CDR3 reads CASSPGGDYGYTF. CDR3 sequence (DNA): TGTGCCAGCAGCCCAGGGGGCGACTATGGCTACACCTTC.

This chain connects TRBV12-3 or TRBV12-4 to TRBJ1-2; D unresolved. V was cut by 2 bases and J by 8 bases, with 9 bases left in between. This CDR3 has 12 amino acids. The CDR3 is CASSLTLEGYTF. The CDR3 DNA reads as TGTGCCAGCAGTTTAACCCTCGAAGGCTACACCTTC.

The chain uses TRBV3-1 and TRBJ2-3; D unclear. The CDR3 has 14 residues. Germline V lookup: CDR1 LGHDT, CDR2 YNNKEL (reference sequence). V lost 4 bases and J 2 bases, leaving 10 bases between the germline ends. The CDR3 protein is CASSPATSTDTQYF. In DNA form, the CDR3 reads TGTGCCAGCAGCCCGGCCACCTCCACAGATACGCAGTATTTT.

As DNA, the CDR3 is TGTGCCAGCTCACCGCAGGGGTCTGGTGAAAAACTGTTTTTT. Protein sequence: CASSPQGSGEKLFF. The rearrangement joins TRBV18 to TRBJ1-4, with a possible D match to TRBD1 (6 bases). Trimming shortened V by 3 bases and J by 7 bases, and 12 bases separated the two germline ends. Per the germline V gene, CDR1 is KGHSH and CDR2 is LQKENI. The CDR3 has 14 amino acids.

The J gene is TRBJ2-2, the V gene TRBV29-1; D is unresolved. Germline V gene data show CDR1 as SQVTM and CDR2 as ANQGSEA. The germline V and J ends were trimmed by 3 bases and 7 bases, with 6 bases remaining between them. The CDR3 has 11 amino acids. The CDR3 loop reads CSVDGRGELFF. The CDR3 DNA follows: TGCAGCGTTGACGGACGCGGGGAGCTGTTTTTT.

This clonotype was observed at least ten times. The gene calls are TRBV7-2 and TRBJ2-3, with 8 bases matching TRBD2. V gave up 1 base and J gave up 5 bases; unmatched junction bases: 2. The CDR3 runs 14 residues. CDR1 is SGHTA and CDR2 is FQGNSA in the germline V gene. The chain's CDR3 is CASSLELAGDTQYF. The CDR3 DNA reads TGTGCCAGCAGCTTAGAGCTAGCGGGAGATACGCAGTATTTT.

This clonotype was found a few times. V gene TRBV10-3 combines with J gene TRBJ2-3; the D call may be TRBD1 or TRBD2 (6 bases each). The CDR3 is 15 residues long. Germline lookup yields CDR1 ENHRY and CDR2 SYGVKD. The V end was cut by 8 bases, the J end by 1 base, with 16 bases between. The CDR3: CAIAPTGAGTDTQYF. CDR3 bases: TGTGCCATCGCCCCGACGGGGGCGGGCACAGATACGCAGTATTTT.

The rearrangement uses TRBV5-4 and TRBJ1-1; TRBD1 might be the D (5 bases). Trimming cost V 2 bases and J 0 bases, with 11 bases left between them. Germline V gene data show CDR1 as SGHNT and CDR2 as YYREEE (reference sequence). The CDR3 sequence is 15 residues long. The CDR3 spells CASSFGGGMNTEAFF. CDR3 bases: TGTGCCAGCAGCTTCGGGGGAGGGATGAACACTGAAGCTTTCTTT.

This clonotype came up many times. J is TRBJ2-2 and V is TRBV27; the match to TRBD1 covers 8 bases. J gave up 4 bases and V 2 bases, and 3 bases lay outside the gene matches. Germline V gene data show CDR1 as MNHEY and CDR2 as SMNVEV (reference sequence). This CDR3 is 15 amino acids long. The CDR3, as DNA: TGTGCCAGCAGTTTACGGACAGGGACCACCGGGGAGCTGTTTTTT. This codes for CASSLRTGTTGELFF.

The chain is built from TRBV7-6 and TRBJ2-1; a weak D match, TRBD1 (8 bases). In germline, CDR1 is SGHVS, CDR2 FNYEAQ. This CDR3 has 17 amino acids. Trimming took 2 bases from V and 8 from J, leaving 22 bases between them. The CDR3 is CASSLIGGTGGVDEQFF. CDR3 DNA sequence: TGTGCCAGCAGCTTAATCGGCGGCACAGGGGGGGTTGATGAGCAGTTCTTC.

The chain joins TRBV4-3 to TRBJ1-2; 10 bases are shared with TRBD1. Germline V lookup: CDR1 LGHNA, CDR2 YSLEER. J gave up 1 base and V 0 bases, and 5 bases lay outside the gene matches. This CDR3 is built from 17 residues. DNA of the CDR3: TGCGCCAGCAGCCAAGAATATGGGGACAGGGGTAACTATGGCTACACCTTC. Protein sequence: CASSQEYGDRGNYGYTF.